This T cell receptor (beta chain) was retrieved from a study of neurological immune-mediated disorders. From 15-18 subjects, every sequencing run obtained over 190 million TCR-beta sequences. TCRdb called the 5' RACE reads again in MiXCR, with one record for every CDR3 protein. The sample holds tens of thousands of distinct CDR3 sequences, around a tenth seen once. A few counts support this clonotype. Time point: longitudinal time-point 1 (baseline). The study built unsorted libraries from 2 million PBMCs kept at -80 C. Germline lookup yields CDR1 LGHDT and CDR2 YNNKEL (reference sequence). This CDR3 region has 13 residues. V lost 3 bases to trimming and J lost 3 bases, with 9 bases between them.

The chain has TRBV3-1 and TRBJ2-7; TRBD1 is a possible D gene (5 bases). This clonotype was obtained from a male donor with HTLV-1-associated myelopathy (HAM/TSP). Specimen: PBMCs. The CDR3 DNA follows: TGTGCCAGCAGCCAGCAGGGTTTCTACGAGCAGTACTTC. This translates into CASSQQGFYEQYF.